This is a list of T cell receptor beta chains from one sample in a study of blood T cell repertoires in COVID-19. Data came from immunoSEQ multiplex PCR; TCRdb stores just in-frame clones and leaves some out. The sample has some 150,000 clones, 79% seen once; the top ten hold approximately 8%. Sequencing was done on a sample of peripheral blood. The receptor set was obtained from a man between 50 and 59 years old with active or convalescent COVID-19. Each CDR3 is given with its conserved first and last residue. The order of the fields is CDR3 protein, clone size, V gene, J gene, D gene. A D gene is named only where the DNA matches it firmly. Part of the rows lack a size; the others show once, few, many or a class for expanded clones.

cdr3_aa: CATSRDQGLAGGGDTQYF
clone_size: .
v_call: TRBV15
j_call: TRBJ2-3
d_call: TRBD2

cdr3_aa: CASSSGARGNVYEQYF
clone_size: .
v_call: TRBV7-2
j_call: TRBJ2-7
d_call: .

cdr3_aa: CASSYWTGNTEAFF
clone_size: .
v_call: TRBV6-6
j_call: TRBJ1-1
d_call: TRBD1

cdr3_aa: CASSQEGAGVSSYNEQFF
clone_size: .
v_call: TRBV4-1
j_call: TRBJ2-1
d_call: .

cdr3_aa: CASSKTVLNTEAFF
clone_size: .
v_call: TRBV9
j_call: TRBJ1-1
d_call: .

cdr3_aa: CASSETGHLSYGYTF
clone_size: many
v_call: TRBV25-1
j_call: TRBJ1-2
d_call: .

cdr3_aa: CASSLGGVNTEAFF
clone_size: .
v_call: TRBV7-9
j_call: TRBJ1-1
d_call: .

cdr3_aa: CASRSTTTSYEQYF
clone_size: .
v_call: TRBV10-2
j_call: TRBJ2-7
d_call: .

cdr3_aa: CASSQGAGTEAFF
clone_size: .
v_call: TRBV6-4
j_call: TRBJ1-1
d_call: TRBD1

cdr3_aa: CASSLGGAPYEQYF
clone_size: .
v_call: TRBV7-6
j_call: TRBJ2-7
d_call: .

cdr3_aa: CASSSTPSSTGELFF
clone_size: .
v_call: TRBV7-3
j_call: TRBJ2-2
d_call: .

cdr3_aa: CASSRSPNSPLHF
clone_size: .
v_call: TRBV6-5
j_call: TRBJ1-6
d_call: .

cdr3_aa: CATSRDLVTSGRNRVKNIQYF
clone_size: .
v_call: TRBV15
j_call: TRBJ2-4
d_call: TRBD2

cdr3_aa: CASSVSWGLGETQYF
clone_size: few
v_call: TRBV9
j_call: TRBJ2-5
d_call: .

cdr3_aa: CSARGQSSYEQYF
clone_size: .
v_call: TRBV29-1
j_call: TRBJ2-7
d_call: TRBD1

cdr3_aa: CATSDRLSGQVHEQYF
clone_size: .
v_call: TRBV24-1
j_call: TRBJ2-7
d_call: TRBD1

cdr3_aa: CASSRGTSGGNEQFF
clone_size: .
v_call: TRBV7-8
j_call: TRBJ2-1
d_call: TRBD2

cdr3_aa: CASSAGTSLYNEQFF
clone_size: few
v_call: TRBV7-3
j_call: TRBJ2-1
d_call: TRBD2

cdr3_aa: CASSATRIPFNEQFF
clone_size: .
v_call: TRBV19
j_call: TRBJ2-1
d_call: .

cdr3_aa: CASRPGTSGSYSYEQYF
clone_size: .
v_call: TRBV27
j_call: TRBJ2-7
d_call: TRBD2

cdr3_aa: CASSLAGHYGYTF
clone_size: many
v_call: TRBV11-2
j_call: TRBJ1-2
d_call: .

cdr3_aa: CASSLVGVSGRHNEQFF
clone_size: .
v_call: TRBV5-1
j_call: TRBJ2-1
d_call: TRBD2

cdr3_aa: CASSPGERSPYNEQFF
clone_size: .
v_call: TRBV7-8
j_call: TRBJ2-1
d_call: .

cdr3_aa: CASSKFVGQGALDRLKPQHF
clone_size: .
v_call: TRBV21-1
j_call: TRBJ1-5
d_call: .

cdr3_aa: CASSRRTVSYNEQFF
clone_size: .
v_call: TRBV7-2
j_call: TRBJ2-1
d_call: .